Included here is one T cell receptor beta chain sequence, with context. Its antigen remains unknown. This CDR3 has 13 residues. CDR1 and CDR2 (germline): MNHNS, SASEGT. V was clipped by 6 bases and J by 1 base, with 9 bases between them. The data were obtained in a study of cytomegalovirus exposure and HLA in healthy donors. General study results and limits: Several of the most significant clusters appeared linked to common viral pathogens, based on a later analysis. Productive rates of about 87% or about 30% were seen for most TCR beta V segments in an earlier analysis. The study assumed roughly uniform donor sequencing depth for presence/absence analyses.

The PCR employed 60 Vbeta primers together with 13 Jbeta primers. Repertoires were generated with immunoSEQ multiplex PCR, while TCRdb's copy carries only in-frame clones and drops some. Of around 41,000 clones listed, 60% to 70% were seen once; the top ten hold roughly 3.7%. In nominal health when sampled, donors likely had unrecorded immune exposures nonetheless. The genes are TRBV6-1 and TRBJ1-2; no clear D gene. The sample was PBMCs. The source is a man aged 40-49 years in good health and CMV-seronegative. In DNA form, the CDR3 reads TGTGCCAGCAGCCATACAGATAACTATGGCTACACCTTC. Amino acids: CASSHTDNYGYTF.